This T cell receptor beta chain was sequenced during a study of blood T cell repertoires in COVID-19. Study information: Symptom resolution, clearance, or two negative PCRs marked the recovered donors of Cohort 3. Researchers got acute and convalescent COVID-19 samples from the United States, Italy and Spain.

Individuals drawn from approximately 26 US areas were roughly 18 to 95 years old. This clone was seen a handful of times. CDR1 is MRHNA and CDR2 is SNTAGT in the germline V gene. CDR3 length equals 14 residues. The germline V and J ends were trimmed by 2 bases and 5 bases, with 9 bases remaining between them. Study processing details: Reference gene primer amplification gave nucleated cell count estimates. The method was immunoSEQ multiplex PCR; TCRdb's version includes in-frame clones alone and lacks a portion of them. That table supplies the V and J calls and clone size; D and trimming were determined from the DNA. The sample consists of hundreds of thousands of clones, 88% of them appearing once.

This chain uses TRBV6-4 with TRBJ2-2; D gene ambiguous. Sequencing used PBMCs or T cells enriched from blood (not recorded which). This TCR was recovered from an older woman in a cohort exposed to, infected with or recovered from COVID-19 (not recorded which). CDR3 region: CASSDRSFTGELFF. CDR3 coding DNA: TGTGCCAGCAGTGACAGGAGCTTTACCGGGGAGCTGTTTTTT.